This TCR beta chain was retrieved from a study of vaccination and CD4 T cells after COVID-19. The CDR3 runs to 17 residues. The V gene's germline CDR1 is SGHTA and CDR2 FQGNSA. J was trimmed by 3 bases and V by 2 bases; bases with no gene match: 10. Remarks on this clonotype: No antigen is known for it.

Sequencing of the DNA from cultured CD4+ T cells was carried out with the Oncomine TCR Beta short-read assay. TCRdb analysed the PCR reads with MiXCR anew, one entry per CDR3 protein. The sample yields some 8,300 distinct CDR3 sequences, approximately 55% seen once. The treatment here: approximately 9-day PBMC culture with coronavirus spike peptide pools or control peptides (ViraFEST assay). This sequence joins TRBV7-2 and TRBJ1-3; 7 bases are shared with TRBD1. The sample was CD4+ T cells from blood, cultured in vitro. This clonotype was sampled from a human donor who had recovered from COVID-19. CDR3 residues: CASSLLGLRGGGNTIYF. CDR3 nucleotide sequence: TGTGCCAGCAGCTTACTTGGACTCAGGGGGGGTGGAAACACCATATATTTT. The variable domain in full, with the rest retrieved from reference TRBV7-2 and TRBJ1-3, is GAGVSQSPSNKVTEKGKDVELRCDPISGHTALYWYRQSLGQGLEFLIYFQGNSAPDKSGLPSDRFSAERTGGSVSTLTIQRTQQEDSAVYLCASSLLGLRGGGNTIYFGEGSWLTVV.